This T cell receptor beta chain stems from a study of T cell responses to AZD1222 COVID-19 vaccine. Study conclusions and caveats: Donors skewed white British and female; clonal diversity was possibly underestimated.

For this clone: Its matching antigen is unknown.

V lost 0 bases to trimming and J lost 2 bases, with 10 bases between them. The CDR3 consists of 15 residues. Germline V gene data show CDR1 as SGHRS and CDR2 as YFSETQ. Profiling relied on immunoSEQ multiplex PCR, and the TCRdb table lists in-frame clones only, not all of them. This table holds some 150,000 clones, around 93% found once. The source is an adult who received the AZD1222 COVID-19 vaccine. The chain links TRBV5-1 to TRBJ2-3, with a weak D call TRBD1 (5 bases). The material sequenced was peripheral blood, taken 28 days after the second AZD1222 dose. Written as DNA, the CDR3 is TGCGCCAGCAGCTTGGTAGGACAACTCACAGATACGCAGTATTTT. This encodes CASSLVGQLTDTQYF. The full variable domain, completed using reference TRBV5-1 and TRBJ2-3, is KAGVTQTPRYLIKTRGQQVTLSCSPISGHRSVSWYQQTPGQGLQFLFEYFSETQRNKGNFPGRFSGRQFSNSRSEMNVSTLELGDSALYLCASSLVGQLTDTQYFGPGTRLTVL.